This T cell receptor (beta chain) was retrieved from a study of blood T cell repertoires in COVID-19. Overall study context: The United States, Italy and Spain supplied acute and convalescent COVID-19 samples.

Patients of the Seattle cohort, enrolled during active infection, were followed longitudinally. This CDR3 has 13 amino acids. The germline V gene encodes CDR1 SGHVS and CDR2 FQNEAQ. V was cut by 4 bases and J by 9 bases, with 13 bases left in between. Profiled with immunoSEQ multiplex PCR; TCRdb holds only in-frame clones, not every one. The repertoire includes roughly 570,000 clones, 85% to 90% of them detected once, and under 8.5% sits in the top ten. This TCR came from a woman aged 50 to 65 with COVID-19, enrolled during active disease. V usage is TRBV7-8 and J usage is TRBJ2-1; TRBD2 might be the D (6 bases). The material sequenced was peripheral blood. This CDR3 is CASSSVGSGEQFF. The CDR3 nucleotides read TGTGCCAGCAGCTCCGTTGGTAGCGGTGAGCAGTTCTTC.